These 7 T cell receptor beta chains were sequenced from one sample in a study of OX40 agonist ivuxolimab in advanced cancers. Produced via immunoSEQ multiplex PCR; TCRdb's table is partial and in-frame only. The sample includes 15,000 to 20,000 clones, about 87% of them seen just once. Sequenced material: CD4+ or CD8+ T cells sorted from blood, taken in a trial of the OX40 agonist ivuxolimab. Receptors originate from an adult with an advanced solid tumor such as melanoma, head and neck, liver or kidney cancer.

Regarding this clone: The same CDR3 can be traced to other DNA sequences in this sample. This chain joins TRBV28 and TRBJ2-7; D gene uncertain. CDR3 length: 11 amino acids. Germline V gene data show CDR1 as MDHEN and CDR2 as SYDVKM. Deletions cut 5 bases from V and 4 bases from J, with 6 bases between. In DNA form, the CDR3 reads TGTGCCAGCAGTCTCACTTACGAGCAGTACTTC. Translated: CASSLTYEQYF.

The rearrangement uses TRBV7-6 and TRBJ2-3; no definite D call. This CDR3 contains 14 residues. Between the trimmed V and J ends, which lost 0 bases and 0 bases, there was a span of 4 bases. Germline values: CDR1 SGHVS, CDR2 FNYEAQ. The CDR3 loop reads CASSLATSTDTQYF. The CDR3 DNA follows: TGTGCCAGCAGCTTAGCTACGAGCACAGATACGCAGTATTTT.

The CDR3, as DNA: TGTGCCGCGTCCGAGGGAGATACGCAGTATTTT. Translated, it gives CAASEGDTQYF. V and J are TRBV5-4 and TRBJ2-3; the D gene is possibly TRBD2 (5 bases). V lost 10 bases to trimming and J lost 5 bases, with 11 bases between them. Looked up from germline, CDR1 is SGHNT and CDR2 is YYREEE (reference sequence). CDR3 length: 11 amino acids.

The genes are TRBV7-9 and TRBJ1-2, with D maybe TRBD1 (5 bases). V was pared by 1 base and J by 8 bases, with 11 bases between. The CDR3 runs to 13 residues. Germline lookup yields CDR1 SEHNR and CDR2 FQNEAQ (reference sequence). The DNA for the CDR3 is TGTGCCAGCAGCTTAGGCAGGGTTTACGGCTACACCTTC. It codes for CASSLGRVYGYTF.

This clone was observed a handful of times. This CDR3 is CASSFRLDHTDTQYF. CDR3 sequence (DNA): TGTGCCAGCAGTTTTAGGCTAGATCACACAGATACGCAGTATTTT. The rearrangement joins TRBV28 to TRBJ2-3; unclear D gene. The CDR3 covers 15 residues. Between the trimmed V and J ends, which lost 3 bases and 2 bases, there was a span of 12 bases. Germline CDR1 is MDHEN and CDR2 is SYDVKM.

This clone has a single count. The rearrangement uses TRBV9 and TRBJ2-1; the D gene is possibly TRBD2 (5 bases). CDR3 length equals 16 residues. The V gene's germline CDR1 is SGDLS and CDR2 YYNGEE. V lost 4 bases and J lost 5, with 19 bases in between. CDR3 amino acids: CASSHSRLAPHNEQFF. CDR3 nucleotides: TGTGCCAGCAGCCATAGTAGGCTAGCTCCCCACAATGAGCAGTTCTTC.

The chain's CDR3 is CASSTSGYEQYF. The CDR3 coding sequence is TGTGCCAGCAGCACATCAGGCTACGAGCAGTACTTC. The chain is built from TRBV6-6 and TRBJ2-7; D gene unclear. This CDR3 is 12 amino acids long. Looked up from germline, CDR1 is MNHNY and CDR2 is SVGAGI (reference sequence). V gave up 6 bases and J gave up 3 bases, with 9 bases separating them.